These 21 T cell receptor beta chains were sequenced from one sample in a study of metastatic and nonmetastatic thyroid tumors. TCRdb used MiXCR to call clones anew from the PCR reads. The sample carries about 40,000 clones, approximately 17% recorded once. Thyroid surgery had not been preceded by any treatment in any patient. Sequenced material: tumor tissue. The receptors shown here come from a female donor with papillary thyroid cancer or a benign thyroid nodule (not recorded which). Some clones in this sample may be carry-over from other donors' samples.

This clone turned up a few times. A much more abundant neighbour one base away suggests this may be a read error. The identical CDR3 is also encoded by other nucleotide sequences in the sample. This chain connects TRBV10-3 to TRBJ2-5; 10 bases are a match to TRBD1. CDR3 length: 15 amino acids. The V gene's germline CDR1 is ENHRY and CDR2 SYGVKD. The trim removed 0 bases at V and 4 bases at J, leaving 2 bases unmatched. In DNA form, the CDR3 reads TGTGCCATCAGTGAGTCGCGGACAGGGGGAGAGACCCAGTACTTC. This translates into CAISESRTGGETQYF.

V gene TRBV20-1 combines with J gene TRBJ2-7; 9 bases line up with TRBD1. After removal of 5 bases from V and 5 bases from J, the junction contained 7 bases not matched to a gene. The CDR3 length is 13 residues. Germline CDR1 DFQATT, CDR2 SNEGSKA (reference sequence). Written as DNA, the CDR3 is TGCAGTGCTCCTGGACAGGGGAGGAACGAGCAGTACTTC. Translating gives CSAPGQGRNEQYF.

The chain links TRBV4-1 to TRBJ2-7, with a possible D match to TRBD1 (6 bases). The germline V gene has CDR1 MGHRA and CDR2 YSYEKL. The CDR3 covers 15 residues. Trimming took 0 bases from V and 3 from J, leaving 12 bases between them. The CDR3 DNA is TGCGCCAGCAGCCAAGAACCCGGACAGTACTACGAGCAGTACTTC. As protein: CASSQEPGQYYEQYF.

CDR3 loop: CASSRGLEGYQEKQYF. CDR3 in DNA: TGCGCCAGCTCTAGAGGACTAGAGGGATACCAAGAGAAACAGTACTTC. V is TRBV5-1 and J is TRBJ2-5; TRBD2 agrees at 7 bases. The V gene end was trimmed by 7 bases and the J gene end by 11 bases; junction bases not matched to a gene: 23. The CDR3 is 16 residues long. Germline V lookup: CDR1 SGHRS, CDR2 YFSETQ. The whole variable domain, filled in from reference TRBV5-1 and TRBJ2-5, reads KAGVTQTPRYLIKTRGQQVTLSCSPISGHRSVSWYQQTPGQGLQFLFEYFSETQRNKGNFPGRFSGRQFSNSRSEMNVSTLELGDSALYLCASSRGLEGYQEKQYFGPGTRLLVL.

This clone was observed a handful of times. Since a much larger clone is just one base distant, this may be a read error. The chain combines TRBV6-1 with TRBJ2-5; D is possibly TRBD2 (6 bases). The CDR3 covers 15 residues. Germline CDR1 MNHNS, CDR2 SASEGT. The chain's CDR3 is CASSNSRGGQETRYF. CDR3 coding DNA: TGTGCCAGCAGTAATTCTAGGGGAGGCCAAGAGACCCGGTACTTC.

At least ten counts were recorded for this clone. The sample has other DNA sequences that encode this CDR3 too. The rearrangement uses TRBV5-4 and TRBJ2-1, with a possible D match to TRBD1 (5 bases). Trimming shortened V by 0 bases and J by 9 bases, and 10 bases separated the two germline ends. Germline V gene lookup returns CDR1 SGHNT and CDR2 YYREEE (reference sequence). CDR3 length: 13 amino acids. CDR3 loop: CASSLGGNPEQFF. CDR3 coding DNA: TGTGCCAGCAGCTTGGGGGGCAATCCTGAGCAGTTCTTC.

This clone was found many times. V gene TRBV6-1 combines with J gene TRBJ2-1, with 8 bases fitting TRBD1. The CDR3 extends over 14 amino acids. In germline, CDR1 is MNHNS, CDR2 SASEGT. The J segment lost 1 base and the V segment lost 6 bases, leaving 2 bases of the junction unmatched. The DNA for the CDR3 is TGTGCCAGCAGCCAGGGGGCATCCTACAATGAGCAGTTCTTC. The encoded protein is CASSQGASYNEQFF.

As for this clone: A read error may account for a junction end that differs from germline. For the CDR3, the DNA is TGTGCAAGCAGTTATCCGCGGGATAATTCACCCCTCCACTTT. Protein: CASSYPRDNSPLHF. This chain joins TRBV2 and TRBJ1-6, with D unresolved. The CDR3 contains 14 residues. Germline V gives CDR1 SNHLY, CDR2 FYNNEI.

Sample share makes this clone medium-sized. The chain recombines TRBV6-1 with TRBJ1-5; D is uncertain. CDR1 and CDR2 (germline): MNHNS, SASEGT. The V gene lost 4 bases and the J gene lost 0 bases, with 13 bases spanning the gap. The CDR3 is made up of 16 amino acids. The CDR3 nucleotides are TGTGCCAGCAGTGTGTACGGAGGGTATAGCAATCAGCCCCAGCATTTT. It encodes CASSVYGGYSNQPQHF.

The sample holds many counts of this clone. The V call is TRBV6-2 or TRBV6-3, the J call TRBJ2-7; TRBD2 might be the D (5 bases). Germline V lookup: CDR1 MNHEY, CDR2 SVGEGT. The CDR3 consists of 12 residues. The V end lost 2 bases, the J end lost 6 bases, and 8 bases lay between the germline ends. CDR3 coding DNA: TGTGCCAGCAGTTACCTTGGGAGCGAGCAGTACTTC. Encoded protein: CASSYLGSEQYF.

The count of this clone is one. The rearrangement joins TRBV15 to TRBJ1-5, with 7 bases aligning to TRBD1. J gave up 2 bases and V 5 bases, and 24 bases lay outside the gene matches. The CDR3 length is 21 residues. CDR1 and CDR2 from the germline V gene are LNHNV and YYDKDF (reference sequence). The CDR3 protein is CATSRGPGGQDNLGCNQPQHF. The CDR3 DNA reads TGTGCCACCAGCCGAGGGCCCGGCGGACAGGACAACCTGGGGTGCAATCAGCCCCAGCATTTT.

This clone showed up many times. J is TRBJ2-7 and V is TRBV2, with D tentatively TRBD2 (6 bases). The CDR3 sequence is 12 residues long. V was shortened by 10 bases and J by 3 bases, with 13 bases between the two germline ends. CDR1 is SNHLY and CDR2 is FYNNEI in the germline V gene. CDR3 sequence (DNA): TGTGCCACTCACGGAGGGGACTACGAGCAGTACTTC. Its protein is CATHGGDYEQYF.

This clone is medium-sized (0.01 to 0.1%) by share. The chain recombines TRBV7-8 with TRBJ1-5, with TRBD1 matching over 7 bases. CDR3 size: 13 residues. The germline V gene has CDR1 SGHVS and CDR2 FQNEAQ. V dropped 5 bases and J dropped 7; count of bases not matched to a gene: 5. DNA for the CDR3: TGTGCCAGCAGCCCCCAGGGGGGACAGCCCCAGCATTTT. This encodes CASSPQGGQPQHF.

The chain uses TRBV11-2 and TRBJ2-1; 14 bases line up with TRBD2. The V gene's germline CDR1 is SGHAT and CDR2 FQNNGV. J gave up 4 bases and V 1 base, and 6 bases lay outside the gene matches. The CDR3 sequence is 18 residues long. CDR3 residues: CASSLGRLAGGHYNEQFF. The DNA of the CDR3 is TGTGCCAGCAGCTTAGGGAGACTAGCGGGGGGGCATTACAATGAGCAGTTCTTC.

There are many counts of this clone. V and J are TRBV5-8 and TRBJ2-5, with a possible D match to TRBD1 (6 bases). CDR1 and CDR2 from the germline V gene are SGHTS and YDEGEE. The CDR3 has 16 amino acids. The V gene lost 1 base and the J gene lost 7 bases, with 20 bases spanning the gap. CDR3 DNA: TGTGCCAGCAGCTTGACAGGGACGGCAATCGTAGGGACCCAGTACTTC. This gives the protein CASSLTGTAIVGTQYF.

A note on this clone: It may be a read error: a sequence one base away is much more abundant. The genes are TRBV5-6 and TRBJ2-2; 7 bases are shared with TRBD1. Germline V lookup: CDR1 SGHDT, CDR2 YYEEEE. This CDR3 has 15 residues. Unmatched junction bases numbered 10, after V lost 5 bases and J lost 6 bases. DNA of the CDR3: TGTGCCAGCAGTTACATAGGGGGCGAGCCCGGGGAGCTGTTTTTT. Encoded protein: CASSYIGGEPGELFF.

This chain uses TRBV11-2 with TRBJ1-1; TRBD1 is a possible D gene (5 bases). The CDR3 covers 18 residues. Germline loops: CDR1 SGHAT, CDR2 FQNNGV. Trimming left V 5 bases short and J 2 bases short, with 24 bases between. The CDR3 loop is CASSNRGPGGRINTEAFF. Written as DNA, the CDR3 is TGTGCCAGCAGCAACCGGGGCCCGGGAGGGCGGATTAACACTGAAGCTTTCTTT.

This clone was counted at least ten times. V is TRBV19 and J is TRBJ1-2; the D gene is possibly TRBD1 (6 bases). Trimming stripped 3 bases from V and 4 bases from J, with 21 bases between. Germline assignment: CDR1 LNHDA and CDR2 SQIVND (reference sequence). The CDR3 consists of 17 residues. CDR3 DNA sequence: TGTGCCAGTAGTATTCAACATACCGGACAGCTGCCCTATGGCTACACCTTC. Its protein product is CASSIQHTGQLPYGYTF.

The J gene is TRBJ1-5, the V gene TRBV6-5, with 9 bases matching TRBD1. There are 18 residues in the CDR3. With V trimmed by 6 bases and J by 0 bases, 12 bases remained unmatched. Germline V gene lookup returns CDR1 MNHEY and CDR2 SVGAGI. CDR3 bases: TGTGCCAGCAGCCACCGGGACAGGGAAATTTATAGCAATCAGCCCCAGCATTTT. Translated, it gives CASSHRDREIYSNQPQHF.

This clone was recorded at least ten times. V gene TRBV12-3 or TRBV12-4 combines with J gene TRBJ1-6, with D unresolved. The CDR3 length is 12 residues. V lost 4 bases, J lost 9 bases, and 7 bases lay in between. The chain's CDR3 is CASSYRGSPLHF. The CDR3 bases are TGTGCCAGCAGTTATCGGGGTTCACCCCTCCACTTT.

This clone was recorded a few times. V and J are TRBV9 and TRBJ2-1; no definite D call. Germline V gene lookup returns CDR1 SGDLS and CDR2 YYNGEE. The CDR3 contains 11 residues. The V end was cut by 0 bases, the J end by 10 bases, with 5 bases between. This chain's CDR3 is CASSVDDEQFF. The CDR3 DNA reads TGTGCCAGCAGCGTAGATGACGAGCAGTTCTTC.